The T cell receptor (beta chain) described here comes from a study of PD-L1 blockade in urothelial cancer. The wider study: Each patient had 0 to 3 earlier chemotherapy regimens. Among blood samples, the median T cell count was some 140,000. The analyses of blood took place 3 weeks (second dose) and 6 weeks after treatment start.

The CDR3 is 15 amino acids. Trimming removed 4 bases from V and 6 bases from J; junction bases left unmatched: 9. CDR1 and CDR2 (germline): SGHDT, YYEEEE. TCRdb keeps only in-frame clones here, not all; method: immunoSEQ multiplex PCR. Among 45,000 to 55,000 clones listed, more than 75% were seen once. Regarding time point: pretreatment peripheral blood. All patients carried locally advanced or metastatic urothelial carcinoma. Specimen: PBMCs, collected around atezolizumab (anti-PD-L1) treatment. The rearrangement uses TRBV5-6 and TRBJ2-7; TRBD2 matches 11 bases. The sequence derives from a man in his forties or fifties with urothelial cancer. Written as DNA, the CDR3 is TGTGCCAGCAGCGGGTTAGCGGGGGGGCCTCGCGAGCAGTACTTC. Translating gives CASSGLAGGPREQYF.